One sample yielded the 22 T cell receptor beta chains listed below, sequenced in a study of blood T cells in healthy people across ages. A second about 6 to 12 cycle PCR used barcoded and J-beta primers. TCRdb re-called the 5' RACE reads through MiXCR, storing one row per CDR3 protein. Among about 720,000 distinct CDR3 sequences, about 20% were seen once, and the ten largest hold around a fifth. The sequenced sample was blood. The receptors derive from a man between 70 and 80 years old in good health.

The CDR3 DNA is TGCAGTGCTAGAGGGGGACTAGATGAGACCCAGTACTTC. Amino acids: CSARGGLDETQYF. The chain uses TRBV20-1 and TRBJ2-5; 8 nucleotides agree with TRBD2. CDR3 length: 13 residues. V lost 1 base, J lost 5 bases, and 3 bases stayed unmatched. The V gene's germline CDR1 is DFQATT and CDR2 SNEGSKA (reference sequence).

This clonotype was seen a handful of times. The CDR3, as DNA: TGTGCCAGCAGTTTGCAGGGTTGGGGGGAGACCCAGTACTTC. Its protein product is CASSLQGWGETQYF. This chain uses TRBV28 with TRBJ2-5; D possibly uses TRBD1 or TRBD2 (5 bases each). The germline CDR1 and CDR2 sequences are MDHEN and SYDVKM. V lost 3 bases and J 5 bases, leaving 13 bases between the germline ends. The CDR3 totals 14 residues.

The J gene is TRBJ2-1, the V gene TRBV27, with D unclear. There are 15 residues in the CDR3. Trimming shortened V by 10 bases and J by 0 bases, and 16 bases separated the two germline ends. Germline lookup yields CDR1 MNHEY and CDR2 SMNVEV (reference sequence). CDR3 coding DNA: TGTGCCAAGAGAACGGGCCTGTACTCCTACAATGAGCAGTTCTTC. Residues: CAKRTGLYSYNEQFF.

In its sample, this clonotype was seen a few times. The chain is built from TRBV28 and TRBJ2-1; D unresolved. From germline, CDR1 is MDHEN and CDR2 SYDVKM. The CDR3 runs 11 residues. The V end was cut by 8 bases, the J end by 7 bases, with 9 bases between. The CDR3 coding sequence is TGTGCCAGCCTGAGACGGAATGAGCAGTTCTTC. Protein product: CASLRRNEQFF. The whole variable domain, filled in from reference TRBV28 and TRBJ2-1, reads DVKVTQSSRYLVKRTGEKVFLECVQDMDHENMFWYRQDPGLGLRLIYFSYDVKMKEKGDIPEGYSVSREKKERFSLILESASTNQTSMYLCASLRRNEQFFGPGTRLTVL.

This clonotype occurred a few times. The rearrangement links TRBV6-7 to TRBJ1-1; D gene uncertain. TRBV6-7 has ORF status, its function being uncertain. There are 14 residues in the CDR3. Trimming pared 5 bases from V and 0 bases from J, leaving 10 bases between. CDR3 coding DNA: TGTGCCAGCAGTCGCGGACGGATGAACACTGAAGCTTTCTTT. Translated, it gives CASSRGRMNTEAFF.

This clonotype has more than one count but fewer than ten. The J gene is TRBJ1-5, the V gene TRBV5-6, with 8 nucleotides matching TRBD1. The CDR3 is 18 residues long. The germline gives CDR1 SGHDT, CDR2 YYEEEE. After removal of 5 bases from V and 2 bases from J, the junction contained 15 bases not matched to a gene. The CDR3 loop is CASSLTGASVLRNQPQHF. CDR3 in DNA: TGTGCCAGCAGTCTGACAGGGGCTTCGGTTTTGCGCAATCAGCCCCAGCATTTT. Variable domain in full (rest from reference TRBV5-6 and TRBJ1-5): DAGVTQSPTHLIKTRGQQVTLRCSPKSGHDTVSWYQQALGQGPQFIFQYYEEEERQRGNFPDRFSGHQFPNYSSELNVNALLLGDSALYLCASSLTGASVLRNQPQHFGDGTRLSIL.

V and J are TRBV5-1 and TRBJ2-3, with TRBD1 matching over 8 bases. The CDR3 runs to 16 residues. CDR1 SGHRS and CDR2 YFSETQ come from the germline V gene. After removal of 4 bases from V and 0 bases from J, the junction contained 7 bases not matched to a gene. DNA of the CDR3: TGCGCCAGCAGCCTTGACAGGGGCGGGAGCACAGATACGCAGTATTTT. Its protein is CASSLDRGGSTDTQYF.

This clonotype was seen a handful of times. V usage is TRBV15 and J usage is TRBJ2-3, with 9 bases fitting TRBD2. Germline CDR1 LNHNV, CDR2 YYDKDF (reference sequence). This CDR3 contains 15 residues. Trimming took 7 bases from V and 5 from J; bases not matched to a gene: 10. CDR3 in amino acids: CATKDIAGVVDTQYF. The DNA for the CDR3 is TGTGCCACCAAAGACATAGCGGGAGTGGTAGATACGCAGTATTTT.

This clonotype was found a few times. This chain uses TRBV6-1 with TRBJ1-4; D gene uncertain. V dropped 6 bases and J dropped 0 bases, with 11 bases sitting between them. The CDR3 consists of 15 residues. Per germline, CDR1 MNHNS and CDR2 SASEGT. The CDR3 protein is CASRQRIATNEKLFF. Written as DNA, the CDR3 is TGTGCCAGCAGACAGCGAATCGCAACTAATGAAAAACTGTTTTTT.

In this sample, this clonotype turned up a few times. In DNA, the CDR3 is TGCAGTGCTAGAGAGGGTACCTCTAGCACAGATACGCAGTATTTT. Translation: CSAREGTSSTDTQYF. The chain employs TRBV20-1 and TRBJ2-3; no clear D gene. CDR3 length: 15 amino acids. Between the trimmed V and J ends, which lost 0 bases and 0 bases, there was a span of 10 bases. Per germline, CDR1 DFQATT and CDR2 SNEGSKA (reference sequence).

The chain combines TRBV2 with TRBJ1-2; no definite D call. Deletions cut 2 bases from V and 2 bases from J, with 15 bases between. CDR1 is SNHLY and CDR2 is FYNNEI in the germline V gene. This CDR3 spans 16 amino acids. CDR3 DNA sequence: TGTGCCAGCAGTGAAAGATCGCCAGTGGGGAACTATGGCTACACCTTC. It encodes CASSERSPVGNYGYTF. Based on the CDR3 plus reference TRBV2 and TRBJ1-2, the full variable domain is EPEVTQTPSHQVTQMGQEVILRCVPISNHLYFYWYRQILGQKVEFLVSFYNNEISEKSEIFDDQFSVERPDGSNFTLKIRSTKLEDSAMYFCASSERSPVGNYGYTFGSGTRLTVV.

With regard to this clonotype: A read error may account for a junction end that differs from germline. The chain links TRBV20-1 to TRBJ1-2, with 8 bases fitting TRBD1. Germline values: CDR1 DFQATT, CDR2 SNEGSKA (reference sequence). The length of the CDR3 is 16 residues. The CDR3 sequence: CSASTLGQGLNYDYTF. CDR3 DNA sequence: TGCAGTGCTAGTACCCTCGGACAGGGCTTAAACTATGACTACACCTTC.

Many counts were recorded for this clonotype. The chain links TRBV3-1 to TRBJ1-2, with D unclear. V was cut by 0 bases and J by 8 bases, with 10 bases left in between. The CDR3 extends over 13 amino acids. CDR1 and CDR2 (germline): LGHDT, YNNKEL (reference sequence). The CDR3 here is CASSQEPERGYTF. The DNA of the CDR3 is TGTGCCAGCAGCCAAGAGCCAGAAAGAGGCTACACCTTC. Complete variable domain (other parts from reference TRBV3-1 and TRBJ1-2): DTAVSQTPKYLVTQMGNDKSIKCEQNLGHDTMYWYKQDSKKFLKIMFSYNNKELIINETVPNRFSPKSPDKAHLNLHINSLELGDSAVYFCASSQEPERGYTFGSGTRLTVV.

The V call is TRBV6-5, the J call TRBJ2-5; tentatively, D is TRBD1 (5 bases). The J call is uncertain, as TRBJ2-1 better fits the DNA end. Germline CDR1 is MNHEY and CDR2 is SVGAGI. The CDR3 is made up of 14 amino acids. As DNA, the CDR3 is TGTGCCAGCAGTTACCGGCAGGGCCAATATGAGCAGTTCTTC. Protein sequence: CASSYRQGQYEQFF.

This clonotype was observed many times. V is TRBV7-9 and J is TRBJ2-2; D perhaps matches TRBD1 (6 bases). The V end was cut by 2 bases, the J end by 4 bases, with 11 bases between. The CDR3 is 15 amino acids. Germline loops: CDR1 SEHNR, CDR2 FQNEAQ (reference sequence). The chain's CDR3 is CASSLNRAGTGELFF. CDR3 coding DNA: TGTGCCAGCAGCTTAAACAGGGCGGGCACCGGGGAGCTGTTTTTT.

In DNA form, the CDR3 reads TGCGCCAGCAGCTTGGATCGGCTAGCGGGGGGGAATGAGCAGTTCTTC. This gives the protein CASSLDRLAGGNEQFF. The chain joins TRBV5-1 to TRBJ2-1; 12 nucleotides match TRBD2. The ends lost 0 bases at V and 7 bases at J; junction bases unmatched: 5. In germline, CDR1 is SGHRS, CDR2 YFSETQ. The CDR3 totals 16 residues.

The chain is built from TRBV15 and TRBJ2-3; the D gene could be TRBD1 or TRBD2 (6 bases each). With 5 bases removed from V and 0 bases from J, the gap between germline ends came to 18 bases. Germline V gene data show CDR1 as LNHNV and CDR2 as YYDKDF (reference sequence). CDR3 size: 17 residues. The CDR3, as DNA: TGTGCCACCAGCGGAGGGGGTACAGGAGCTAGCACAGATACGCAGTATTTT. This translates into CATSGGGTGASTDTQYF.

This clonotype was detected a few times. The chain joins TRBV6-5 to TRBJ2-5; D assignment may be TRBD1 or TRBD2 (6 bases each). The J call is in doubt because the DNA end fits TRBJ2-7 better. This CDR3 region has 13 residues. Germline loops: CDR1 MNHEY, CDR2 SVGAGI. The CDR3 sequence is CASSGAGSYEQYF. DNA of the CDR3: TGTGCCAGCTCGGGGGCAGGGAGCTACGAGCAGTACTTC.

This chain joins TRBV14 and TRBJ2-3; D is undetermined. CDR1 is SGHDN and CDR2 is FVKESK in the germline V gene. The CDR3 is 15 residues long. V lost 2 bases to trimming and J lost 2 bases, with 11 bases between them. The CDR3 sequence is CASSQKIVNTDTQYF. The CDR3 coding sequence is TGTGCCAGCAGCCAAAAAATAGTGAACACAGATACGCAGTATTTT.

The CDR3 region has the DNA TGTGCCAGCAGTTCTCGGGGAGGGGCGGGCAATGAGCAGTTCTTC. This encodes CASSSRGGAGNEQFF. The chain employs TRBV6-7 and TRBJ2-1; 7 nucleotides match TRBD2. TRBV6-7 is labeled an ORF, and its function is uncertain. V shed 4 bases and J 6 bases; nucleotides not matched to a gene: 9. The CDR3 contains 15 residues.

V and J are TRBV7-6 and TRBJ2-1, with D possibly matching TRBD1 (6 bases). Trimming stripped 5 bases from V and 8 bases from J, with 10 bases between. Germline V lookup: CDR1 SGHVS, CDR2 FNYEAQ. The length of the CDR3 is 12 residues. CDR3 bases: TGTGCCAGCAGCATGGACAGCCATGAGCAGTTCTTC. Its translation is CASSMDSHEQFF.

This chain uses TRBV5-1 with TRBJ2-5; TRBD1 agrees at 7 bases. Trimming cost V 4 bases and J 5 bases; bases outside gene matches: 14. The germline V gene encodes CDR1 SGHRS and CDR2 YFSETQ. The CDR3 has 16 residues. CDR3 sequence: CASSPFQDRPGETQYF. The CDR3 DNA sequence: TGCGCCAGCAGCCCCTTTCAGGACAGGCCTGGGGAGACCCAGTACTTC.